The 19 T cell receptor beta chains given below trace back to one sample, sequenced in a study of beta chain features in type 1 diabetes. Points from the study as a whole: Within each of all four CD4+ subsets, Type 1 diabetes patients had TCRB CDR3s that were moderately but significantly shorter.

Investigators reverse transcribed all isolated RNA, so they sequenced expressed TCRB transcripts. TCRdb's copy holds only in-frame clones and misses some; the assay was immunoSEQ multiplex PCR. The data hold roughly 700,000 clones, with around 15% observed a single time. The antigens these receptors bind are not known. The sequencing input was naive CD4+ T cells from blood. The receptor set was obtained from a man aged 18 to 29 with type 1 diabetes.

This clone was observed a handful of times. This CDR3 is CASSATRSSTDTQYF. Written as DNA, the CDR3 is TGTGCCAGCAGCGCGACTAGATCTAGCACAGATACGCAGTATTTT. The V gene is TRBV4-2, the J gene TRBJ2-3, with D possibly TRBD2 on 6 matching bases. The CDR3 extends over 15 amino acids. Deletions cut 5 bases from V and 0 bases from J, with 12 bases between. From germline, CDR1 is LGHNA and CDR2 YNFKEQ.

In regard to this clone: This specimen includes other DNA sequences encoding the same CDR3. The chain links TRBV13 to TRBJ1-5; D unclear. V lost 0 bases to trimming and J lost 7 bases, with 7 bases between them. Germline CDR1 and CDR2: PRHDT and FYEKMQ (reference sequence). CDR3 length equals 13 residues. CDR3 DNA: TGTGCCAGCAGCTTAGGGGGAGGACAGCCCCAGCATTTT. Amino acid sequence: CASSLGGGQPQHF.

This clone was counted only a few times. The chain combines TRBV18 with TRBJ2-7; possibly TRBD1 for D (6 bases). The CDR3 has 12 amino acids. Germline V lookup: CDR1 KGHSH, CDR2 LQKENI. V shed 4 bases and J shed 5 bases, with 9 bases lying between them. Here the CDR3 reads CASSRPGDEQYF. CDR3 in DNA: TGTGCCAGCTCACGGCCAGGGGACGAGCAGTACTTC.

This clone has only a few counts. The chain combines TRBV2 with TRBJ2-7, with a weak D call TRBD1 (5 bases). V was clipped by 8 bases and J by 2 bases, with 13 bases between them. The CDR3 has 13 amino acids. Germline V CDR1 and CDR2: SNHLY, FYNNEI. CDR3 coding DNA: TGTGCCAGCCAACAGGAGACCACCTACGAGCAGTACTTC. This codes for CASQQETTYEQYF.

This clone was detected only a few times. This chain connects TRBV4-2 to TRBJ1-3; D remains ambiguous. CDR3 length equals 14 residues. Germline loops: CDR1 LGHNA, CDR2 YNFKEQ. Trimming cost V 9 bases and J 2 bases, with 14 bases left between them. CDR3 amino acids: CARSQAQPGNTIYF. The CDR3 DNA reads TGTGCCAGAAGTCAGGCACAGCCTGGAAACACCATATATTTT.

In its sample, this clone was seen a few times. The chain joins TRBV15 to TRBJ1-5; D gene ambiguous. V gave up 3 bases and J gave up 7 bases, with 13 bases separating them. The CDR3 is 14 amino acids. The germline gives CDR1 LNHNV, CDR2 YYDKDF (reference sequence). The CDR3 region is CATSRAKENQPQHF. DNA of the CDR3: TGTGCCACCAGCAGGGCCAAGGAGAACCAGCCCCAGCATTTT.

The chain has TRBV2 and TRBJ2-5, with a tentative D call TRBD1 (5 bases). The CDR3 runs 16 residues. Germline V gives CDR1 SNHLY, CDR2 FYNNEI. Between the trimmed V and J ends, which lost 1 base and 5 bases, there was a span of 17 bases. The CDR3 DNA reads TGTGCCAGCAGTGAAGTAGGGGTTGAGCAGAGGGAGACCCAGTACTTC. Its protein is CASSEVGVEQRETQYF.

V usage is TRBV28 and J usage is TRBJ2-1, with a weak D call TRBD1 (6 bases). Germline CDR1 is MDHEN and CDR2 is SYDVKM. The V end was cut by 4 bases, the J end by 6 bases, with 19 bases between. CDR3 size: 16 residues. The CDR3, as DNA: TGTGCCAGCAGTTCTGCGGACAGACTTGAGAGCAATGAGCAGTTCTTC. This codes for CASSSADRLESNEQFF.

This chain joins TRBV6-5 and TRBJ2-3; 8 bases fit TRBD2. In germline, CDR1 is MNHEY, CDR2 SVGAGI. V gave up 3 bases and J gave up 1 base; unmatched junction bases: 3. This CDR3 spans 15 amino acids. For the CDR3, the DNA is TGTGCCAGCAGTTATGAAGCGGGGGGCACAGATACGCAGTATTTT. Encoded protein: CASSYEAGGTDTQYF.

The V call is TRBV5-1, the J call TRBJ1-5, with D maybe TRBD1 (5 bases). Trimming took 0 bases from V and 4 from J, leaving 11 bases between them. This CDR3 contains 15 residues. Germline-derived CDR1 and CDR2 are SGHRS and YFSETQ. CDR3 residues: CASSLGGQFNQPQHF. Here the CDR3 DNA reads TGCGCCAGCAGCTTGGGGGGCCAGTTTAATCAGCCCCAGCATTTT.

This rearrangement joins TRBV15 to TRBJ1-1; no definite D call. This CDR3 comprises 14 residues. V was cut by 7 bases and J by 3 bases, with 15 bases left in between. CDR1 is LNHNV, CDR2 YYDKDF, per germline (reference sequence). The CDR3 nucleotides read TGTGCCACCACACCTGAGCAGGTGGACACTGAAGCTTTCTTT. This gives the protein CATTPEQVDTEAFF.

This clone was counted only a few times. The chain is built from TRBV29-1 and TRBJ1-1; D is undetermined. The CDR3 is 10 residues long. CDR1 and CDR2 from the germline V gene are SQVTM and ANQGSEA. Trimming pared 7 bases from V and 5 bases from J, leaving 8 bases between. CDR3 sequence (DNA): TGCAGCGCGACAAGTACTGAAGCTTTCTTT. The encoded protein is CSATSTEAFF.

This clone was counted a few times. The chain carries TRBV13 and TRBJ1-6; possible D gene TRBD1, 6 bases. Germline V gene lookup returns CDR1 PRHDT and CDR2 FYEKMQ (reference sequence). The CDR3 length is 17 residues. V lost 1 base and J 4 bases, leaving 14 bases between the germline ends. CDR3 amino acids: CASSLDTGSGYNSPLHF. The CDR3 DNA sequence: TGTGCCAGCAGCTTAGATACAGGGAGTGGTTATAATTCACCCCTCCACTTT.

CDR3 in amino acids: CASILGGSRLEAFF. CDR3 in DNA: TGTGCCAGCATCCTGGGGGGGAGCAGACTGGAAGCTTTCTTT. The chain joins TRBV6-1 to TRBJ1-1; TRBD1 might be the D (5 bases). Germline-derived CDR1 and CDR2 are MNHNS and SASEGT. V was trimmed by 7 bases and J by 8 bases, leaving 20 bases between them. The CDR3 is 14 amino acids.

The CDR3 protein is CASSEYFGTGSNEQYF. In DNA form, the CDR3 reads TGTGCCAGCAGTGAATATTTCGGGACAGGGTCGAACGAGCAGTACTTC. J is TRBJ2-7 and V is TRBV25-1; 9 nucleotides agree with TRBD1. Germline trimming cut 0 bases from V and 5 bases from J; bases unmatched to any gene: 8. The CDR3 contains 16 residues. Germline V gene data show CDR1 as MGHDK and CDR2 as SYGVNS.

This clone has only a few counts. The CDR3 reads CASSPSGEMNTEAFF. DNA of the CDR3: TGCGCCAGCAGCCCTTCGGGCGAGATGAACACTGAAGCTTTCTTT. This chain connects TRBV5-1 to TRBJ1-1, with D unclear. The CDR3 is 15 residues long. Trimming took 4 bases from V and 0 from J, leaving 13 bases between them. Germline-derived CDR1 and CDR2 are SGHRS and YFSETQ.

The chain links TRBV25-1 to TRBJ1-6; 7 nucleotides line up with TRBD1. J gave up 7 bases and V 6 bases, and 6 bases lay outside the gene matches. CDR1 MGHDK and CDR2 SYGVNS come from the germline V gene. The CDR3 has 14 amino acids. In nucleotides, the CDR3 is TGTGCCAGCAGACCGACAGGGCTCAATTCACCCCTCCACTTT. It yields the protein CASRPTGLNSPLHF.

The genes are TRBV25-1 and TRBJ1-2; D not resolved. Trimming took 1 base from V and 3 from J, leaving 3 bases between them. CDR1 and CDR2 (germline): MGHDK, SYGVNS. CDR3 length: 12 residues. CDR3 amino acids: CASSELDYGYTF. In DNA form, the CDR3 reads TGTGCCAGCAGTGAATTGGACTATGGCTACACCTTC.

This clone occurred a few times. V usage is TRBV5-1 and J usage is TRBJ2-1; D ambiguous. Germline V lookup: CDR1 SGHRS, CDR2 YFSETQ. The V gene lost 4 bases and the J gene lost 5 bases, with 7 bases spanning the gap. The CDR3 contains 12 residues. CDR3 DNA: TGCGCCAGCAGCACAGAGAACAATGAGCAGTTCTTC. This codes for CASSTENNEQFF.